This T cell receptor (beta chain) appears in the sequencing data of a study of shared clonotypes between healthy human individuals. On the study more broadly: Donor ages ranged 18 to 49 years: two women, a few men.

At the deep level, the assay was run. Clones were read by immunoSEQ multiplex PCR, and TCRdb kept only the in-frame ones, dropping some. The sample holds about 990,000 clones, approximately 80% seen once. Germline lookup yields CDR1 SGHAT and CDR2 FQDESV (reference sequence). After removal of 7 bases from V and 2 bases from J, the junction contained 8 bases not matched to a gene. CDR3 length: 14 amino acids. The genes are TRBV11-1 and TRBJ2-7, with 7 bases identical to TRBD1. What was sequenced was memory CD4+ T cells from PBMCs. As to subset: CD45RA-negative fraction. This TCR was sampled from a man in his late teens or twenties in good health. Some clones in this sample may be carry-over from other donors' samples. The CDR3 DNA sequence: TGTGCCAGCACCCCTAGGACAGGTCCCTACGAGCAGTACTTC. Translating it yields CASTPRTGPYEQYF.